The clone carrying this T cell receptor beta chain has a count of ten or more. This entry comes from a study of quantifying T cell responses using KT2 cells. For the study at large: Reverse transcription used primers in the TCR alpha and beta constant regions.

Known numbers of the T cell clone KT2 were added to PBMC. Different KT2-to-PBMC ratios were created with a constant PBMC count. A single-stranded UMI oligo with SP2 sequence was ligated to cDNA 3' ends. The first PCR ran roughly 4 cycles with an equimolar RC1.1 and RC1.2 beta primer mix. From the second PCR onward, TCR alpha and beta chains were processed separately. TCRdb ran MiXCR on the UMI-ligation and nested PCR reads and lists one entry per CDR3 protein. The sample lists approximately 41,000 distinct CDR3 sequences, over 15% occurring once. V dropped 2 bases and J dropped 3; count of bases not matched to a gene: 6. The CDR3 covers 15 residues. Per the germline V gene, CDR1 is MNHEY and CDR2 is SMNVEV (reference sequence).

Material for sequencing was PBMCs spiked with cells of the T cell clone KT2. The sequence came from a human donor. The rearrangement links TRBV27 to TRBJ2-7; 8 bases fit TRBD1. The CDR3 region is CASSLGQGAYYEQYF. The CDR3 DNA is TGTGCCAGCAGTTTAGGGCAGGGGGCCTACTACGAGCAGTACTTC.